Shown below are 10 T cell receptor beta chains from a single sample sequenced in a study of shared clonotypes between healthy human individuals. Clones were sequenced by immunoSEQ multiplex PCR, and TCRdb holds only the in-frame ones, with some missing. This table holds about 1.5 million clones, 95% to 99% found once. The source material was naive CD4+ T cells sorted from blood. Subset of the sample: CD45RA+ positively selected. These receptors were taken from a man aged 25-45 years in good health.

This clone was seen a single time. This chain connects TRBV27 to TRBJ2-7; the match to TRBD1 covers 9 bases. J gave up 4 bases and V 3 bases, and 10 bases lay outside the gene matches. Germline V lookup: CDR1 MNHEY, CDR2 SMNVEV (reference sequence). The CDR3 runs to 16 residues. The CDR3 region has the DNA TGTGCCAGCAGTTTGTTCGTGGGACAGGGCCAATACGAGCAGTACTTC. It encodes CASSLFVGQGQYEQYF.

The chain joins TRBV28 to TRBJ1-2; D not resolved. The V end was cut by 7 bases, the J end by 2 bases, with 17 bases between. Germline V CDR1 and CDR2: MDHEN, SYDVKM. The CDR3 is 15 residues long. The CDR3 sequence is CASTQRRDSNYGYTF. Here the CDR3 DNA reads TGTGCCAGCACACAGAGGCGCGATTCGAACTATGGCTACACCTTC.

The J gene is TRBJ2-7, the V gene TRBV7-9, with 7 bases that match TRBD2. Germline assignment: CDR1 SEHNR and CDR2 FQNEAQ (reference sequence). The CDR3 has 13 residues. The junction had 7 bases not matched to a gene; V was cut back by 5 bases and J by 6 bases. Here the CDR3 reads CASSEGGGSEQYF. The CDR3 bases are TGTGCCAGCAGCGAGGGCGGGGGTAGCGAGCAGTACTTC. Using reference TRBV7-9 and TRBJ2-7 for the parts outside the CDR3, the full variable domain is DTGVSQNPRHKITKRGQNVTFRCDPISEHNRLYWYRQTLGQGPEFLTYFQNEAQLEKSRLLSDRFSAERPKGSFSTLEIQRTEQGDSAMYLCASSEGGGSEQYFGPGTRLTVT.

The rearrangement uses TRBV11-2 and TRBJ1-5; D possibly corresponds to TRBD1 (5 bases). Deletions cut 5 bases from V and 6 bases from J, with 14 bases between. In germline, CDR1 is SGHAT, CDR2 FQNNGV. The CDR3 runs to 14 residues. The DNA for the CDR3 is TGTGCCAGCAGCCCCCGCGGGACCTTTCAGCCCCAGCATTTT. This gives the protein CASSPRGTFQPQHF.

The rearrangement joins TRBV5-1 to TRBJ2-7, with D uncertain. Germline V gives CDR1 SGHRS, CDR2 YFSETQ. V was clipped by 0 bases and J by 2 bases, with 15 bases between them. The CDR3 totals 16 residues. The CDR3 sequence: CASSLALETATYEQYF. CDR3 nucleotides: TGCGCCAGCAGCTTGGCCCTGGAGACGGCTACCTACGAGCAGTACTTC.

The rearrangement uses TRBV9 and TRBJ2-2; D not resolved. V lost 1 base, J lost 1 base, and 5 bases lay in between. The length of the CDR3 is 14 residues. Germline V gives CDR1 SGDLS, CDR2 YYNGEE. The DNA for the CDR3 is TGTGCCAGCAGCGTAATGGTGAACACCGGGGAGCTGTTTTTT. Its protein product is CASSVMVNTGELFF.

The chain employs TRBV4-3 and TRBJ1-1, with no clear D. Germline V CDR1 and CDR2: LGHNA, YSLEER. Trimming took 1 base from V and 0 from J, leaving 9 bases between them. This CDR3 is built from 15 residues. For the CDR3, the DNA is TGCGCCAGCAGCCAAGGGGTTCAGGTGAACACTGAAGCTTTCTTT. Translated: CASSQGVQVNTEAFF.

The V and J genes are TRBV19 and TRBJ1-3; tentatively, D is TRBD1 (5 bases). Germline V lookup: CDR1 LNHDA, CDR2 SQIVND (reference sequence). V lost 5 bases and J lost 1, with 9 bases in between. There are 14 residues in the CDR3. CDR3 region: CASSATVSGNTIYF. CDR3 DNA sequence: TGTGCCAGTAGTGCGACAGTGTCTGGAAACACCATATATTTT.

The chain joins TRBV9 to TRBJ1-3; D is undetermined. There are 16 residues in the CDR3. The V and J ends lost 0 bases and 9 bases respectively, with 19 bases between them. Per the germline V gene, CDR1 is SGDLS and CDR2 is YYNGEE. The CDR3 DNA is TGTGCCAGCAGCGTAGCTCTATCAAGCCTCGATAGCACCATATATTTT. Protein product: CASSVALSSLDSTIYF.

The chain combines TRBV7-8 with TRBJ1-2, with D perhaps matching TRBD1 (5 bases). Trimming shortened V by 0 bases and J by 2 bases, and 16 bases separated the two germline ends. The CDR3 has 17 residues. Germline loops: CDR1 SGHVS, CDR2 FQNEAQ. The CDR3: CASSLALGLGPNYGYTF. CDR3 in DNA: TGTGCCAGCAGCTTAGCCCTTGGGTTGGGGCCCAACTATGGCTACACCTTC.